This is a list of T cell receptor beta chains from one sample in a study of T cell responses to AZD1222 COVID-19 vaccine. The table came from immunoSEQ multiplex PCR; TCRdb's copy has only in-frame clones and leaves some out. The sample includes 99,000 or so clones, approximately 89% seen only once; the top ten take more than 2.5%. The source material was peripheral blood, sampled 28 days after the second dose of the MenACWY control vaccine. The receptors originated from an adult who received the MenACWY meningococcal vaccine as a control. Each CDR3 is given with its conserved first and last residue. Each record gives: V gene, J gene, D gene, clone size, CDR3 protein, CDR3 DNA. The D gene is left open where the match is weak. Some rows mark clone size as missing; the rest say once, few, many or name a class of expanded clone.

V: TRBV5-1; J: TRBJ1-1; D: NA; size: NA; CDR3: CASSLGTPWGAEAFF; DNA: TGCGCCAGCAGCTTGGGGACCCCCTGGGGGGCTGAAGCTTTCTTT
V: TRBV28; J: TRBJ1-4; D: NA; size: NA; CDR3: CATERKGRREKLFF; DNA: TGTGCCACGGAAAGAAAGGGTAGGCGGGAAAAACTGTTTTTT
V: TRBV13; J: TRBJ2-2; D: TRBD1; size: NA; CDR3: CASSLQGAGELFF; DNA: TGTGCCAGCAGCTTACAGGGGGCCGGGGAGCTGTTTTTT
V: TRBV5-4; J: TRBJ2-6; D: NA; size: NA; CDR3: CASSGGTGANVLTF; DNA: TGTGCCAGCAGCGGAGGGACTGGGGCCAACGTCCTGACTTTC
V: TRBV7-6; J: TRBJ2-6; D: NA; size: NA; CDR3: CASSLVSGTGRANVLTF; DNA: TGTGCCAGCAGCTTAGTCTCCGGGACTGGACGGGCCAACGTCCTGACTTTC
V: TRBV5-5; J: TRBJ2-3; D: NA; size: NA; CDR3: CASNPNPSGLGTDTQYF; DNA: TGTGCCAGCAACCCTAACCCGTCAGGGCTTGGCACAGATACGCAGTATTTT
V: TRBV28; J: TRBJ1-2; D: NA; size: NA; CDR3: CASSSAELRGYGYTF; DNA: TGTGCCAGCAGTAGCGCGGAGCTCCGCGGCTATGGCTACACCTTC
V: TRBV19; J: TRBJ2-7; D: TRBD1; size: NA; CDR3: CASSSRGQGDEQYF; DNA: TGTGCCAGTAGTTCTAGGGGACAGGGAGACGAGCAGTACTTC
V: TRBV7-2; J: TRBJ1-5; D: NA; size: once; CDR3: CASSPLTLDGYSNQPQHF; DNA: TGTGCCAGCAGCCCGCTGACTTTGGACGGCTATAGCAATCAGCCCCAGCATTTT
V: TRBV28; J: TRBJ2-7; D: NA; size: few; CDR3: CASSLLHTYEQYF; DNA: TGTGCCAGCAGTTTATTACATACCTACGAGCAGTACTTC
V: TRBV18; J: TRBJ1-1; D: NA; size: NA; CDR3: CASSPGGGASTEAFF; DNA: TGTGCCAGCTCACCGGGTGGGGGGGCGAGTACTGAAGCTTTCTTT
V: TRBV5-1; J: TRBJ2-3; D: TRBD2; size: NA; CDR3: CASIRDSGGTDTQYF; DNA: TGCGCCAGCATCAGGGATAGCGGGGGGACGGATACGCAGTATTTT
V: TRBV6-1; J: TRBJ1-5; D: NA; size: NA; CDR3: CASSGGFVGASNQPQHF; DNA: TGTGCCAGCAGTGGTGGGTTTGTGGGGGCGAGCAATCAGCCCCAGCATTTT
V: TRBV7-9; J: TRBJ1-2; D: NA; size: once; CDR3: CASSLLGYGYTF; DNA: TGTGCCAGCAGCTTACTTGGATATGGCTACACCTTC
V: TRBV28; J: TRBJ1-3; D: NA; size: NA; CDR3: CASSLALSGLTLVGNTIYF; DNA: TGTGCCAGCAGTTTAGCGTTATCGGGGTTGACCTTGGTTGGAAACACCATATATTTT
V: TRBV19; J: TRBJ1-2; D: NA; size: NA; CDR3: CASSLQGPFYGYTF; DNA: TGTGCCAGTAGTTTACAGGGTCCGTTCTATGGCTACACCTTC
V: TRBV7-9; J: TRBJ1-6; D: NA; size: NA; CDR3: CASSSLGGNSPLHF; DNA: TGTGCCAGCAGCTCCTTAGGGGGGAATTCACCCCTCCACTTT
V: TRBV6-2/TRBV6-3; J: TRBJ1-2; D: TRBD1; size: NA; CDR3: CASSPGTGQTYGYTF; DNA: TGTGCCAGCAGTCCCGGGACAGGGCAAACCTATGGCTACACCTTC
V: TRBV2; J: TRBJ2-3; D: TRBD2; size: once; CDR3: CASSELGGAGTDTQYF; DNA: TGTGCCAGCAGTGAGCTCGGGGGGGCCGGGACAGATACGCAGTATTTT
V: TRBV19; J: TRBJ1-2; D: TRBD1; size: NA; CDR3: CASSIVPDRGDGYTF; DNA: TGTGCCAGTAGTATCGTCCCGGACAGGGGTGATGGCTACACCTTC
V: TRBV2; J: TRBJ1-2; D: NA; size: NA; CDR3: CASSAATDPQYYGYTF; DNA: TGTGCCAGCAGTGCTGCGACAGACCCTCAATACTATGGCTACACCTTC
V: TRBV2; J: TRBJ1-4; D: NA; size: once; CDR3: CASSLTAATNEKLFF; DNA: TGTGCCAGCAGCCTTACAGCAGCAACTAATGAAAAACTGTTTTTT
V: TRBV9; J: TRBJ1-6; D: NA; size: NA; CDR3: CASSVGGTRGNSPLHF; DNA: TGTGCCAGCAGCGTAGGAGGGACAAGGGGGAATTCACCCCTCCACTTT
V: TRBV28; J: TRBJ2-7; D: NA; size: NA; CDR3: CASSPGRVPYEQYF; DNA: TGTGCCAGCAGCCCCGGTAGGGTACCCTACGAGCAGTACTTC
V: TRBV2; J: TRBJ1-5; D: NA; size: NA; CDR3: CASSELGGAGQPQHF; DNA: TGTGCCAGCAGTGAACTTGGGGGGGCGGGACAGCCCCAGCATTTT
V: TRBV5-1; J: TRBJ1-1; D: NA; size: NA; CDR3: CASSSTSSRDTEAFF; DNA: TGCGCCAGCAGCTCGACAAGTAGCCGGGACACTGAAGCTTTCTTT
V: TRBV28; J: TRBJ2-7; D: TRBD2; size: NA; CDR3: CASKGSRGRDEQYF; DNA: TGTGCCAGCAAGGGCAGCCGGGGGAGGGACGAGCAGTACTTC
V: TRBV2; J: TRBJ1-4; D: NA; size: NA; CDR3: CASSLASGRNEKLFF; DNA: TGTGCCAGCAGCCTTGCCTCGGGACGGAATGAAAAACTGTTTTTT
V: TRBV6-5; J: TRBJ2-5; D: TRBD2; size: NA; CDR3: CASSQPGLGEETQYF; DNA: TGTGCCAGCAGTCAACCGGGACTAGGGGAAGAGACCCAGTACTTC
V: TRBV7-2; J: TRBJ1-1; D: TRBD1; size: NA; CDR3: CAGHRDRVSEAFF; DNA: TGTGCCGGTCACCGGGACAGGGTATCTGAAGCTTTCTTT
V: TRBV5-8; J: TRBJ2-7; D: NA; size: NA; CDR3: CASSSYGQGTRSYEQYF; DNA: TGTGCCAGCAGCTCCTACGGACAGGGGACTAGATCCTACGAGCAGTACTTC
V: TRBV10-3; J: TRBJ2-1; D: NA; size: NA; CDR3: CAIGGSQADNEQFF; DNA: TGTGCCATCGGGGGGTCCCAAGCGGACAATGAGCAGTTCTTC
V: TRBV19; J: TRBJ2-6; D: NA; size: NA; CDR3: CASSHTGTGANVLTF; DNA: TGTGCCAGTAGTCACACAGGGACTGGGGCCAACGTCCTGACTTTC
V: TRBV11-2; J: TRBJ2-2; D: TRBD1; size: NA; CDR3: CASSLQAGGVTGELFF; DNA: TGTGCCAGCAGCCTTCAGGCAGGGGGAGTCACCGGGGAGCTGTTTTTT
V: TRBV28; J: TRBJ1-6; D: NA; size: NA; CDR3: CASKVGPTPLHF; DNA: TGTGCCAGCAAGGTGGGACCCACACCCCTCCACTTT
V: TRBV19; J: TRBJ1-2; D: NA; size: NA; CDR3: CASSIGHVYGYTF; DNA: TGTGCCAGTAGTATAGGGCACGTATATGGCTACACCTTC
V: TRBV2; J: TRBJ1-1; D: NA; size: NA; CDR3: CASSSNRIMNTEAFF; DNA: TGTGCCAGCAGTAGTAACAGGATAATGAACACTGAAGCTTTCTTT
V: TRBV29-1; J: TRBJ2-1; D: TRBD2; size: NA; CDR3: CSVAVAGVYNEQFF; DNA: TGCAGCGTTGCGGTAGCGGGGGTTTACAATGAGCAGTTCTTC
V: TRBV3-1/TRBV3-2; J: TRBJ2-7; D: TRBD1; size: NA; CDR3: CASSRGTGVTGEQYF; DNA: TGTGCCAGCAGCCGGGGGACAGGAGTGACCGGCGAGCAGTACTTC
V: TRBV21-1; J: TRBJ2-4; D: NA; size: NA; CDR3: CASSPPPGPEANIQYF; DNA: TGTGCCAGCAGCCCTCCCCCGGGTCCGGAGGCAAACATTCAGTACTTC
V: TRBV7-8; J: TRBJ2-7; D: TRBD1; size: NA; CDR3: CASSLDRAYSISYEQYF; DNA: TGTGCCAGCAGCCTAGACAGGGCTTACTCTATTTCCTACGAGCAGTACTTC
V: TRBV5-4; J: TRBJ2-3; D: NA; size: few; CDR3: CASSLDPVFGDTQYF; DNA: TGTGCCAGCAGCTTGGATCCGGTTTTCGGGGATACGCAGTATTTT
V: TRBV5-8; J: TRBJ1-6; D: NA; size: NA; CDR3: CASSLALGSYNSPLHF; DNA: TGTGCCAGCAGCTTGGCCCTCGGGTCCTATAATTCACCCCTCCACTTT
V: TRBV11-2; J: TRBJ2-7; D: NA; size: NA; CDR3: CASSLVAGLTNEQYF; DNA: TGTGCCAGCAGCTTAGTTGCGGGTTTGACAAACGAGCAGTACTTC
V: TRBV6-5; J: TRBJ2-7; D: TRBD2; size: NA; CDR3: CASSPTSGGYEQYF; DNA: TGTGCCAGCAGCCCGACTAGCGGGGGTTACGAGCAGTACTTC
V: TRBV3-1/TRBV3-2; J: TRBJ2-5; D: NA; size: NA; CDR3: CASSQDPGLMIKETQYF; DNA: TGTGCCAGCAGCCAAGATCCCGGACTGATGATCAAAGAGACCCAGTACTTC
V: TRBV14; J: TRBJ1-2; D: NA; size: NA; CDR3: CASSHLGAGQTNYGYTF; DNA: TGTGCCAGCAGCCACCTAGGAGCTGGACAGACTAACTATGGCTACACCTTC
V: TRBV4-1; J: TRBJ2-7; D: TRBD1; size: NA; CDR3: CASSLSAPRGPVPLEQYF; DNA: TGCGCCAGCAGTCTTTCGGCCCCCAGGGGGCCCGTCCCCCTCGAGCAGTACTTC
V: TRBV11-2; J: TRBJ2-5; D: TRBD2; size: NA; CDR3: CASSAGTSGAQETQYF; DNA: TGTGCCAGCAGCGCCGGGACTAGCGGGGCTCAAGAGACCCAGTACTTC
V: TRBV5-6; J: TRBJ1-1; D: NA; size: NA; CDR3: CASSWTVNTEAFF; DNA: TGTGCCAGCAGCTGGACGGTGAACACTGAAGCTTTCTTT
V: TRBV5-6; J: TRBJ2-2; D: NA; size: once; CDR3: CASSAAGNTGELFF; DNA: TGTGCCAGCAGCGCCGCCGGGAACACCGGGGAGCTGTTTTTT
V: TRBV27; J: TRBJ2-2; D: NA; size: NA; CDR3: CASSGTAGELFF; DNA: TGTGCCAGCAGCGGCACGGCCGGGGAGCTGTTTTTT
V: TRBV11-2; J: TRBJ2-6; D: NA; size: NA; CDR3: CASSFGANVLTF; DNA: TGTGCCAGCAGCTTTGGGGCCAACGTCCTGACTTTC
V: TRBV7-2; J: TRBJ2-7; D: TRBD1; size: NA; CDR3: CASSLGVRGLLYEQYF; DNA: TGTGCCAGCAGCTTAGGGGTCAGGGGGCTTTTATACGAGCAGTACTTC
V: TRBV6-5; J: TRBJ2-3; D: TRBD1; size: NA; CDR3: CASSFGQGYTDTQYF; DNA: TGTGCCAGCAGCTTCGGACAGGGGTACACAGATACGCAGTATTTT
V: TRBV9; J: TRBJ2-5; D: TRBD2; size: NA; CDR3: CASSVVAGGPEETQYF; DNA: TGTGCCAGCAGCGTAGTAGCGGGGGGGCCTGAAGAGACCCAGTACTTC